Shown below are 17 T cell receptor beta chains from a single sample sequenced in a study of identifying expanded T cells in peripheral blood. Libraries were prepared by immunoSEQ multiplex PCR; TCRdb keeps only in-frame clonotypes and omits some of them. The sample holds about 110,000 clones; around 89% are singletons and the top ten take about 17%. Sequencing was carried out using blood. The receptor set was obtained from a person aged 18 to 70 in good health.

This clone appeared a few times. The CDR3 DNA reads as TGCGCCAGCAGCCAGGTTGGTCAAGAGACCCAGTACTTC. Translating gives CASSQVGQETQYF. The V and J genes are TRBV4-1 and TRBJ2-5; no clear D gene. The CDR3 sequence is 13 residues long. Per the germline V gene, CDR1 is MGHRA and CDR2 is YSYEKL. V lost 3 bases, J lost 2 bases, and 7 bases lay in between.

V usage is TRBV2 and J usage is TRBJ2-3; 10 nucleotides line up with TRBD1. The CDR3 extends over 14 amino acids. Germline lookup yields CDR1 SNHLY and CDR2 FYNNEI. V gave up 0 bases and J gave up 10 bases; unmatched junction bases: 4. CDR3 amino acids: CASSEAGTGVAQYF. The CDR3 DNA is TGTGCCAGCAGTGAAGCAGGGACAGGGGTTGCGCAGTATTTT.

The chain joins TRBV19 to TRBJ1-5; D is unclear. CDR3 size: 13 residues. From germline, CDR1 is LNHDA and CDR2 SQIVND (reference sequence). V was cut by 3 bases and J by 9 bases, with 12 bases left in between. In DNA form, the CDR3 reads TGTGCCAGTAGTATCGGGGTCGTGACGCCCCAGCATTTT. This encodes CASSIGVVTPQHF. Based on the CDR3 plus reference TRBV19 and TRBJ1-5, the full variable domain is DGGITQSPKYLFRKEGQNVTLSCEQNLNHDAMYWYRQDPGQGLRLIYYSQIVNDFQKGDIAEGYSVSREKKESFPLTVTSAQKNPTAFYLCASSIGVVTPQHFGDGTRLSIL.

The chain couples TRBV4-3 to TRBJ2-7; D could derive from TRBD1 or TRBD2 (6 bases each). The germline V gene encodes CDR1 LGHNA and CDR2 YSLEER. This CDR3 has 15 residues. The V end was cut by 0 bases, the J end by 3 bases, with 12 bases between. The CDR3 region has the DNA TGCGCCAGCAGCCAAGACCCAGGGGAGGACTACGAGCAGTACTTC. It codes for CASSQDPGEDYEQYF.

The chain recombines TRBV4-1 with TRBJ2-1, with D perhaps TRBD2 (6 bases). V lost 4 bases to trimming and J lost 7 bases, with 11 bases between them. The CDR3 runs to 13 residues. Germline V lookup: CDR1 MGHRA, CDR2 YSYEKL. The CDR3 region has the DNA TGCGCCAGCAGCCCGTGGAGGGGAAATGAGCAGTTCTTC. It yields the protein CASSPWRGNEQFF.

This clone occurred many times. The V call is TRBV7-9, the J call TRBJ2-2; D may be TRBD2 (6 bases). Trimming pared 6 bases from V and 4 bases from J, leaving 12 bases between. Germline assignment: CDR1 SEHNR and CDR2 FQNEAQ (reference sequence). This CDR3 has 14 residues. CDR3 amino acids: CASRGAGFTGELFF. The CDR3 DNA is TGTGCCAGCAGGGGAGCGGGTTTCACCGGGGAGCTGTTTTTT.

This clone occurred many times. The J gene is TRBJ2-7, the V gene TRBV5-6; D unclear. The CDR3 is 12 residues long. Per the germline V gene, CDR1 is SGHDT and CDR2 is YYEEEE. Trimming stripped 6 bases from V and 6 bases from J, with 13 bases between. CDR3 sequence (DNA): TGTGCCAGCACCACCTTAACTCTCGAGCAGTACTTC. It is translated as CASTTLTLEQYF. The full variable domain, completed using reference TRBV5-6 and TRBJ2-7, is DAGVTQSPTHLIKTRGQQVTLRCSPKSGHDTVSWYQQALGQGPQFIFQYYEEEERQRGNFPDRFSGHQFPNYSSELNVNALLLGDSALYLCASTTLTLEQYFGPGTRLTVT.

The chain couples TRBV27 to TRBJ2-5, with 7 bases aligning to TRBD2. CDR1 MNHEY and CDR2 SMNVEV come from the germline V gene (reference sequence). The ends lost 7 bases at V and 5 bases at J; junction bases unmatched: 19. The CDR3 is made up of 17 amino acids. CDR3 nucleotides: TGTGCCAGCACCTCCTTTGGGCGGGGGAGAAGTCGGGAGACCCAGTACTTC. Its protein product is CASTSFGRGRSRETQYF.

The chain carries TRBV6-5 and TRBJ1-2; 7 bases are shared with TRBD1. Germline V CDR1 and CDR2: MNHEY, SVGAGI. The CDR3 has 14 residues. V shed 10 bases and J 1 base; nucleotides not matched to a gene: 9. As DNA, the CDR3 is TGTGCCACCCTGATTGGGACAGATAACTATGGCTACACCTTC. Protein sequence: CATLIGTDNYGYTF.

J is TRBJ1-1 and V is TRBV19; D perhaps matches TRBD1 (6 bases). This CDR3 spans 16 amino acids. From germline, CDR1 is LNHDA and CDR2 SQIVND (reference sequence). V lost 8 bases and J 3 bases, leaving 22 bases between the germline ends. CDR3 bases: TGTGCCAGTGGGTCCGACAGGCCCGGGGGGTACACTGAAGCTTTCTTT. Protein product: CASGSDRPGGYTEAFF.

The gene calls are TRBV2 and TRBJ1-6, with D perhaps matching TRBD1 (6 bases). Trimming left V 4 bases short and J 8 bases short, with 15 bases between. Germline V gives CDR1 SNHLY, CDR2 FYNNEI. The CDR3 is 15 amino acids. CDR3 sequence reads: CASSVGEQGYSPLHF. The CDR3 region has the DNA TGTGCCAGCAGTGTGGGGGAACAGGGTTATTCACCCCTCCACTTT.

This rearrangement joins TRBV28 to TRBJ2-7; D uncertain. The germline V gene encodes CDR1 MDHEN and CDR2 SYDVKM. The CDR3 consists of 12 residues. V was trimmed by 4 bases and J by 12 bases, leaving 16 bases between them. CDR3 region: CASSSLKGPLYF. The CDR3 DNA reads as TGTGCCAGCAGTTCCCTCAAAGGACCTCTGTACTTC.

V usage is TRBV30 and J usage is TRBJ2-7; TRBD1 matches 11 bases. The CDR3 length is 13 residues. J lost 8 bases, V lost 5 bases, and 8 bases had no gene match. Looked up from germline, CDR1 is GTSNPN and CDR2 is SVGIG (reference sequence). The CDR3 DNA is TGTGCCTGGGAGACCGGGACAGGGGGTAAGCAGTACTTC. This gives the protein CAWETGTGGKQYF.

The chain has TRBV6-5 and TRBJ2-7; D is unresolved. Trimming pared 0 bases from V and 7 bases from J, leaving 10 bases between. Per the germline V gene, CDR1 is MNHEY and CDR2 is SVGAGI. The CDR3 is made up of 13 amino acids. The CDR3 sequence is CASSYSPLGEQYF. Here the CDR3 DNA reads TGTGCCAGCAGTTACTCGCCCTTGGGGGAGCAGTACTTC.

The genes are TRBV18 and TRBJ2-3; possibly TRBD2 for D (7 bases). V was pared by 5 bases and J by 0 bases, with 12 bases between. This CDR3 region has 15 residues. Germline lookup yields CDR1 KGHSH and CDR2 LQKENI. CDR3 nucleotides: TGTGCCAGCTCAGCACGGGGGGCAAGCACAGATACGCAGTATTTT. Amino acid sequence: CASSARGASTDTQYF.

The chain employs TRBV14 and TRBJ2-5, with 11 bases identical to TRBD1. The CDR3 loop spans 18 amino acids. V trimming: 1 base; J trimming: 5 bases; junction bases outside the gene matches: 12. Germline V CDR1 and CDR2: SGHDN, FVKESK. The CDR3 is CASSQGRRTGGLGETQYF. The CDR3 coding sequence is TGTGCCAGCAGCCAAGGGCGGAGGACAGGGGGCCTAGGGGAGACCCAGTACTTC. The full variable domain, with the rest looked up from reference TRBV14 and TRBJ2-5, is EAGVTQFPSHSVIEKGQTVTLRCDPISGHDNLYWYRRVMGKEIKFLLHFVKESKQDESGMPNNRFLAERTGGTYSTLKVQPAELEDSGVYFCASSQGRRTGGLGETQYFGPGTRLLVL.

This sequence joins TRBV19 and TRBJ1-5, with D possibly TRBD1 on 5 matching bases. The germline CDR1 and CDR2 sequences are LNHDA and SQIVND (reference sequence). V was pared by 3 bases and J by 1 base, with 10 bases between. The length of the CDR3 is 15 residues. In DNA, the CDR3 is TGTGCCAGTAGTATGCCAGGGTGGAGCAATCAGCCCCAGCATTTT. This gives the protein CASSMPGWSNQPQHF.